A selection of T cell receptor beta chains follows, all from one sample in a study of blood T cell repertoires in COVID-19. Produced via immunoSEQ multiplex PCR; TCRdb's table is partial and in-frame only. The data hold more than 350,000 clones, with around nine tenths observed a single time. The sequenced material came from PBMCs or T cells enriched from blood (not recorded which). The receptors come from a woman between 45 and 65 years old who had recovered from COVID-19. Each CDR3 is given with its conserved first and last residue. A D gene is named only where the DNA matches it firmly.

d_call	v_call	j_call	cdr3_aa	cdr3_nt
TRBD2	TRBV27	TRBJ2-3	CASSRGWGLAGNTDTQYF	TGTGCCAGCAGCCGAGGGTGGGGACTAGCGGGAAACACAGATACGCAGTATTTT
TRBD1	TRBV4-2	TRBJ2-5	CASSQDPGTVQETQYF	TGTGCCAGCAGCCAAGATCCCGGGACAGTTCAAGAGACCCAGTACTTC
-	TRBV7-2	TRBJ2-3	CASDDRTPGDTQYF	TGTGCCAGTGACGACCGAACCCCAGGAGATACGCAGTATTTT
TRBD1	TRBV28	TRBJ1-1	CASSPPWQGAYTEAFF	TGTGCCAGCAGTCCCCCGTGGCAGGGGGCATATACTGAAGCTTTCTTT
-	TRBV12-3/TRBV12-4	TRBJ1-4	CASSPGWQEKLFF	TGTGCCAGCAGCCCAGGGTGGCAAGAAAAACTGTTTTTT
-	TRBV28	TRBJ1-2	CASSFRDYGYTF	TGTGCCAGCAGTTTCCGGGACTATGGCTACACCTTC
TRBD1	TRBV7-9	TRBJ1-1	CASTPQGTGNTEAFF	TGTGCCAGCACCCCCCAGGGGACAGGGAACACTGAAGCTTTCTTT
-	TRBV27	TRBJ1-2	CASSFGPGANGYTF	-
TRBD1	TRBV7-2	TRBJ2-3	CASSRDSSTDTQYF	TGTGCCAGCAGCCGGGACAGCAGCACAGATACGCAGTATTTT
TRBD2	TRBV6-2/TRBV6-3	TRBJ2-7	CASSYAWTGSAGDLSEQYF	TGTGCCAGCAGTTACGCCTGGACCGGATCAGCGGGGGACCTCTCCGAGCAGTACTTC